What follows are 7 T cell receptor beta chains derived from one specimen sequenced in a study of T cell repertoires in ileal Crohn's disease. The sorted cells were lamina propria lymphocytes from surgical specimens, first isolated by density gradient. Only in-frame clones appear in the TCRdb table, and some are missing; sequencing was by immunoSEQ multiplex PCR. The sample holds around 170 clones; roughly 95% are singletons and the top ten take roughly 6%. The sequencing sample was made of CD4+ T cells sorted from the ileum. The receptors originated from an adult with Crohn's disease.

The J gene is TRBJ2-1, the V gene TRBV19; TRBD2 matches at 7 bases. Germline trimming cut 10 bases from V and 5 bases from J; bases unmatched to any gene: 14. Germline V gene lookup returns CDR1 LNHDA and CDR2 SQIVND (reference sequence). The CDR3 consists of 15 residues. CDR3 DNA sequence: TGTGCCACCAAGGGAGGGGTTTTGTTAGACAATGAGCAGTTCTTC. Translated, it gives CATKGGVLLDNEQFF.

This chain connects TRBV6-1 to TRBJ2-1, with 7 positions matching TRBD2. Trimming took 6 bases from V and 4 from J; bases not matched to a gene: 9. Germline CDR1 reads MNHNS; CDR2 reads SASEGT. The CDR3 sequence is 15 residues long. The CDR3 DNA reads TGTGCCAGCAGAAGAGACGCGGGAGCGTACAATGAGCAGTTCTTC. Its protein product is CASRRDAGAYNEQFF.

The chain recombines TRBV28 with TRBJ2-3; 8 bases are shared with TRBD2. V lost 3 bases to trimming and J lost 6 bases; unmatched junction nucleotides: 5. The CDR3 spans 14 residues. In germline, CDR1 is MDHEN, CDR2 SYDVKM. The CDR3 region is CASSFGGAGDTQYF. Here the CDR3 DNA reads TGTGCCAGCAGTTTCGGGGGGGCGGGCGATACGCAGTATTTT. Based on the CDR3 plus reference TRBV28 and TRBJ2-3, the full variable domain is DVKVTQSSRYLVKRTGEKVFLECVQDMDHENMFWYRQDPGLGLRLIYFSYDVKMKEKGDIPEGYSVSREKKERFSLILESASTNQTSMYLCASSFGGAGDTQYFGPGTRLTVL.

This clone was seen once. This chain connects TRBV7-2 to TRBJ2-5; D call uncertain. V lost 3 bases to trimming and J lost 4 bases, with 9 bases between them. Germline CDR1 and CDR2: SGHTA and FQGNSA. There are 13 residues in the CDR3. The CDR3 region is CASSFVHRETQYF. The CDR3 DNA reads TGTGCCAGCAGCTTTGTACACAGAGAGACCCAGTACTTC.

The CDR3 here is CASSIPLGRAGQGEQFF. The CDR3 DNA sequence: TGTGCCAGCAGTATACCCCTAGGGAGGGCTGGTCAGGGTGAGCAGTTCTTC. The rearrangement uses TRBV27 and TRBJ2-1; 7 bases agree with TRBD2. There are 17 residues in the CDR3. V shed 5 bases and J 9 bases; nucleotides not matched to a gene: 19. Per the germline V gene, CDR1 is MNHEY and CDR2 is SMNVEV (reference sequence).

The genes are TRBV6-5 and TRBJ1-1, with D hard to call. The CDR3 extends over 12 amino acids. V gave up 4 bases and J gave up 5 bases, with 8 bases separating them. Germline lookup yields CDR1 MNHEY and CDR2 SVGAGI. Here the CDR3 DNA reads TGTGCCAGCAGTTCCCCCAGTACTGAAGCTTTCTTT. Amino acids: CASSSPSTEAFF.

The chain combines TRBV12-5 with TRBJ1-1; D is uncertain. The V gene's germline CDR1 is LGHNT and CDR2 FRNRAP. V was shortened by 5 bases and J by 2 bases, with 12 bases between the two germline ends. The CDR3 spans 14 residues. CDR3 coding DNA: TGTGCTAGTGGTCTTAGCGCGGGTAACACTGAAGCTTTCTTT. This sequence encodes CASGLSAGNTEAFF. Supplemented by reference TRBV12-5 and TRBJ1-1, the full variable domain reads DARVTQTPRHKVTEMGQEVTMRCQPILGHNTVFWYRQTMMQGLELLAYFRNRAPLDDSGMPKDRFSAEMPDATLATLKIQPSEPRDSAVYFCASGLSAGNTEAFFGQGTRLTVV.